Detailed here is one TCR beta chain. The antigen is unknown. The CDR3 loop spans 15 amino acids. The germline gives CDR1 DFQATT, CDR2 SNEGSKA (reference sequence). After removal of 3 bases from V and 3 bases from J, the junction contained 9 bases not matched to a gene. The study, taken as a whole, reports: Tumor Tregs overlapped most with tumor, then blood, naive CD4+ cells.

After constant-region reverse-primer amplification, full-length variable regions underwent semi-nested PCR with Nested Universal Primer A. One entry per CDR3 protein, called by TCRdb with MiXCR from the 5' RACE reads. The data show approximately 60,000 distinct CDR3 sequences, 22% seen once. Sample: memory CD4+ T cells sorted from a lymph node. Subset here: memory CD4+ T cells, CD4+CD45RO+CD25-. The TCR originated in a female donor with breast cancer. The chain employs TRBV20-1 and TRBJ1-2, with 8 bases aligning to TRBD1. The CDR3, as DNA: TGCAGTGCTAGGGCCCCCGGACAGGGACACTATGGCTACACCTTC. Translation: CSARAPGQGHYGYTF.